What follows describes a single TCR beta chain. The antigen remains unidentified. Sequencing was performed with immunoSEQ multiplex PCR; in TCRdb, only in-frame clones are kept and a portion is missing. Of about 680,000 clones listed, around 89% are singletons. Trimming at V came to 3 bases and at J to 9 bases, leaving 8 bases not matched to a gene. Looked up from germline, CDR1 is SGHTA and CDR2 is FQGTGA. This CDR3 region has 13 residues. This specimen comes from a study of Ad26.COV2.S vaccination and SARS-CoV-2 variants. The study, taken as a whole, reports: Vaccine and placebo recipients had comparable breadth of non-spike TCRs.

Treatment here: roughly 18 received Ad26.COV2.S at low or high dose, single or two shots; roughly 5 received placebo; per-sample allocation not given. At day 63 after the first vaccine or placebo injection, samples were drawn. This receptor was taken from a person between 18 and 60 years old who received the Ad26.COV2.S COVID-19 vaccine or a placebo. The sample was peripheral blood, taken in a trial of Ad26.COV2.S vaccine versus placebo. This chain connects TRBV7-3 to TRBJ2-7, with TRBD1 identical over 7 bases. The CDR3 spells CASSFETGNRQYF. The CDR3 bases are TGTGCCAGCAGCTTTGAGACAGGGAATCGGCAGTACTTC.